Listed here are 30 T cell receptor beta chains from one sample, sequenced in a study of blood T cell repertoires in COVID-19 (dated by TCRdb to 2020 to 2022). The library was made by the immunoSEQ multiplex PCR assay. Held by TCRdb, this immuneACCESS table contains in-frame sequences only and omits some clones. Under half of the omission traces to an unresolved V gene where checked; the cause of the rest is unknown. The sample includes over 55,000 clones, with approximately 83% observed a single time. The biggest ten clones account for about a tenth of the sample. Sequencing was carried out using peripheral blood. These receptors all stem from a man in his forties or fifties with COVID-19, enrolled during active disease.

The chain carries TRBV30 and TRBJ1-2; 9 nucleotides align to TRBD1. The CDR3 covers 14 residues. V dropped 1 base and J dropped 7; count of bases not matched to a gene: 7. Per germline, CDR1 GTSNPN and CDR2 SVGIG (reference sequence). The chain's CDR3 is CAWSETGGWFGYTF. CDR3 in DNA: TGTGCCTGGAGTGAAACAGGGGGCTGGTTTGGCTACACCTTC.

The chain uses TRBV28 and TRBJ2-7; 10 positions agree with TRBD1. The CDR3 extends over 12 amino acids. V gave up 9 bases and J gave up 3 bases; unmatched junction bases: 2. Germline assignment: CDR1 MDHEN and CDR2 SYDVKM. Written as DNA, the CDR3 is TGTGCCAGGACAGGGGGCCACTACGAGCAGTACTTC. It specifies CARTGGHYEQYF.

This chain links TRBV3-1 (or the pseudogene TRBV3-2) with TRBJ2-3; 10 bases fit TRBD2. The CDR3 totals 16 residues. V was clipped by 3 bases and J by 2 bases; unmatched bases: 5. The germline CDR1 and CDR2 sequences are LGHDT and YNNKEL (reference sequence). Here the CDR3 DNA reads TGTGCCAGCAGCCAGGGACTAGCGATTTTCACAGATACGCAGTATTTT. Translation: CASSQGLAIFTDTQYF.

V gene TRBV5-5 combines with J gene TRBJ2-2; D possibly corresponds to TRBD1 (6 bases). The germline V gene encodes CDR1 SGHKS and CDR2 YYEKEE (reference sequence). This CDR3 has 14 residues. V was clipped by 3 bases and J by 7 bases, with 13 bases between them. Written as DNA, the CDR3 is TGTGCCAGCAGCTCGACAGGCCGGGACGGGGAGCTGTTTTTT. Amino acids: CASSSTGRDGELFF.

The chain joins TRBV27 to TRBJ2-7; D not resolved. Germline-derived CDR1 and CDR2 are MNHEY and SMNVEV (reference sequence). The CDR3 spans 13 residues. V was pared by 6 bases and J by 3 bases, with 12 bases between. The CDR3 protein is CASSRGAGYEQYF. The CDR3 nucleotides read TGTGCCAGCAGCCGAGGCGCCGGCTACGAGCAGTACTTC.

V and J are TRBV2 and TRBJ2-6, with 11 bases lining up with TRBD2. V shed 4 bases, J shed 3 bases, and the junction held 11 bases outside the gene matches. CDR1 and CDR2 from the germline V gene are SNHLY and FYNNEI. The length of the CDR3 is 19 residues. The CDR3 sequence is CASSASFGTSGDGANVLTF. The CDR3 DNA sequence: TGTGCCAGCAGTGCCTCCTTTGGGACTAGCGGCGATGGGGCCAACGTCCTGACTTTC.

This clone has more than one count but fewer than ten. The chain is built from TRBV20-1 and TRBJ1-5; D uncertain. V gave up 7 bases and J gave up 15 bases, with 10 bases separating them. CDR3 length: 8 amino acids. Germline CDR1 DFQATT, CDR2 SNEGSKA (reference sequence). The CDR3 nucleotides are TGCAGTGACAGTTTGGGGCATTTT. Its translation: CSDSLGHF.

The chain combines TRBV7-2 with TRBJ2-7; 7 nucleotides align to TRBD2. J lost 5 bases, V lost 4 bases, and 5 bases had no gene match. Germline assignment: CDR1 SGHTA and CDR2 FQGNSA. The CDR3 spans 13 residues. The CDR3 sequence: CASSSRLADEQYF. DNA of the CDR3: TGTGCCAGCAGCTCCAGACTAGCTGACGAGCAGTACTTC. The variable domain in full, completed from reference TRBV7-2 and TRBJ2-7, reads GAGVSQSPSNKVTEKGKDVELRCDPISGHTALYWYRQSLGQGLEFLIYFQGNSAPDKSGLPSDRFSAERTGGSVSTLTIQRTQQEDSAVYLCASSSRLADEQYFGPGTRLTVT.

The chain combines TRBV3-1 (or the pseudogene TRBV3-2) with TRBJ2-3; TRBD2 matches at 10 bases. J lost 6 bases, V lost 1 base, and 4 bases had no gene match. Germline V gives CDR1 LGHDT, CDR2 YNNKEL (reference sequence). The CDR3 sequence is 15 residues long. CDR3 amino acids: CASSQALAGADTQYF. CDR3 coding DNA: TGTGCCAGCAGCCAAGCGCTAGCGGGAGCGGATACGCAGTATTTT.

The CDR3 here is CASSEGQGTPGELFF. CDR3 nucleotide sequence: TGTGCCAGCAGTGAGGGACAGGGTACACCCGGGGAGCTGTTTTTT. The chain uses TRBV6-4 and TRBJ2-2, with 9 bases lining up with TRBD1. Germline V CDR1 and CDR2: MRHNA, SNTAGT. The CDR3 has 15 residues. Trimming at V came to 3 bases and at J to 6 bases, leaving 5 bases not matched to a gene.

The V gene is TRBV30, the J gene TRBJ2-1; 10 nucleotides align to TRBD2. The CDR3 has 13 amino acids. V gave up 0 bases and J gave up 14 bases; unmatched junction bases: 7. Germline V CDR1 and CDR2: GTSNPN, SVGIG (reference sequence). The CDR3 spells CAWSVRLAGVEFF. CDR3 DNA sequence: TGTGCCTGGAGTGTACGGCTAGCGGGAGTTGAGTTCTTC.

Points on this clone: This sample also contains other DNA sequences that code for the same CDR3. This chain connects TRBV24-1 to TRBJ2-1; 7 positions match TRBD1. Germline-derived CDR1 and CDR2 are KGHDR and SFDVKD. The trim removed 3 bases at V and 7 bases at J, leaving 8 bases unmatched. The CDR3 is made up of 15 amino acids. CDR3 nucleotides: TGTGCCACCAGTGATCCCTCGGCAGGGGGTAATGAGCAGTTCTTC. Protein product: CATSDPSAGGNEQFF.

In DNA form, the CDR3 reads TGTGCCAGCCGATCGGGAGGGATTTATTCACCCCTCCACTTT. This translates into CASRSGGIYSPLHF. The gene calls are TRBV28 and TRBJ1-6; D gene unclear. CDR3 length: 14 amino acids. V was clipped by 8 bases and J by 8 bases, with 16 bases between them. Germline values: CDR1 MDHEN, CDR2 SYDVKM.

This chain links TRBV6-6 with TRBJ2-2, with D perhaps TRBD1 (5 bases). The CDR3 runs to 13 residues. Per the germline V gene, CDR1 is MNHNY and CDR2 is SVGAGI (reference sequence). With 6 bases removed from V and 2 bases from J, the gap between germline ends came to 7 bases. In nucleotides, the CDR3 is TGTGCCAGCAGGGGGCGAAACACCGGGGAGCTGTTTTTT. Encoded protein: CASRGRNTGELFF.

The chain combines TRBV4-2 with TRBJ1-5; perhaps TRBD1 as D (5 bases). Germline CDR1 and CDR2: LGHNA and YNFKEQ. Trimming stripped 0 bases from V and 9 bases from J, with 15 bases between. The CDR3 contains 15 residues. This CDR3 reads CASSQDGRGLRPQHF. CDR3 sequence (DNA): TGTGCCAGCAGCCAAGATGGGAGGGGCCTACGGCCCCAGCATTTT.

This chain joins TRBV9 and TRBJ2-3; D unclear. Germline lookup yields CDR1 SGDLS and CDR2 YYNGEE. The CDR3 loop spans 14 amino acids. V lost 0 bases and J 4 bases, leaving 9 bases between the germline ends. The CDR3 loop is CASSVVAQADTQYF. CDR3 bases: TGTGCCAGCAGCGTAGTGGCCCAGGCAGATACGCAGTATTTT.

The genes are TRBV3-1 (or the pseudogene TRBV3-2) and TRBJ2-3, with 8 bases lining up with TRBD1. J was trimmed by 3 bases and V by 8 bases; bases with no gene match: 4. This CDR3 has 13 amino acids. Germline lookup yields CDR1 LGHDT and CDR2 YNNKEL (reference sequence). The CDR3 is CASSNRGTDTQYF. CDR3 nucleotide sequence: TGTGCCAGCTCGAACAGGGGGACAGATACGCAGTATTTT.

The chain has TRBV6-5 and TRBJ2-1, with TRBD1 matching 7 bases. CDR1 and CDR2 (germline): MNHEY, SVGAGI. The CDR3 contains 12 residues. V lost 6 bases and J lost 9; bases outside the gene matches: 5. CDR3 loop: CASRDRVSEQFF. DNA for the CDR3: TGTGCCAGCAGAGACAGGGTTAGTGAGCAGTTCTTC.

This clone was recorded many times. This sequence joins TRBV5-4 and TRBJ2-7; 8 positions match TRBD2. V lost 1 base to trimming and J lost 5 bases; unmatched junction nucleotides: 8. Germline V lookup: CDR1 SGHNT, CDR2 YYREEE (reference sequence). The CDR3 spans 15 residues. CDR3 in amino acids: CASSLLSGRDHEQYF. CDR3 sequence (DNA): TGTGCCAGCAGCTTGTTGAGCGGGAGAGACCACGAGCAGTACTTC.

A word on this clone: The identical CDR3 is also encoded by other nucleotide sequences in the sample. V is TRBV2 and J is TRBJ1-5; maybe TRBD1 (5 bases). The V and J ends lost 4 bases and 3 bases respectively, with 10 bases between them. Germline V gene sequence: CDR1 SNHLY, CDR2 FYNNEI. The CDR3 is 14 residues long. CDR3 in DNA: TGTGCCAGCAGTGCCGGGGGGTCCAATCAGCCCCAGCATTTT. Translation gives CASSAGGSNQPQHF.

The chain has TRBV3-1 (or the pseudogene TRBV3-2) and TRBJ1-6; D gene uncertain. The CDR3 contains 13 residues. From germline, CDR1 is LGHDT and CDR2 YNNKEL (reference sequence). Trimming removed 7 bases from V and 7 bases from J, with 11 bases in between. CDR3 region: CASTKGGNSPLHF. The DNA for the CDR3 is TGTGCCAGCACCAAAGGAGGAAATTCACCCCTCCACTTT.

This chain uses TRBV6-5 with TRBJ2-3, with D possibly being TRBD2 (6 bases). This CDR3 contains 15 residues. Germline V lookup: CDR1 MNHEY, CDR2 SVGAGI. Trimming shortened V by 6 bases and J by 3 bases, and 16 bases separated the two germline ends. CDR3 sequence reads: CASSLVRGITDTQYF. DNA for the CDR3: TGTGCCAGCAGCCTTGTCCGCGGGATTACAGATACGCAGTATTTT.

The chain joins TRBV21-1 to TRBJ1-6; TRBD1 is the table's D call and was not checked against the DNA. TRBV21-1 is deemed a pseudogene. This CDR3 comprises 16 residues. The CDR3 is CASSSPRQELNSPLHF. In DNA form, the CDR3 reads TGTGCCAGCAGCAGCCCGCGACAGGAATTAAATTCACCCCTCCACTTT.

The chain carries TRBV10-3 and TRBJ1-1; D gene uncertain. CDR1 is ENHRY, CDR2 SYGVKD, per germline. This CDR3 is 13 amino acids long. V lost 10 bases, J lost 0 bases, and 12 bases lay in between. CDR3 in amino acids: CATLGGMNTEAFF. CDR3 bases: TGTGCCACCCTAGGAGGGATGAACACTGAAGCTTTCTTT.

The gene calls are TRBV28 and TRBJ2-1; maybe TRBD2 (6 bases). The V gene's germline CDR1 is MDHEN and CDR2 SYDVKM. The CDR3 totals 16 residues. Trimming removed 9 bases at V and 6 bases at J, with 24 bases between. Here the CDR3 reads CASKVGGMESLNEQFF. The CDR3 DNA sequence: TGTGCCAGTAAAGTGGGCGGGATGGAATCCCTCAATGAGCAGTTCTTC.

The rearrangement links TRBV7-9 to TRBJ2-7; D not resolved. The germline V gene has CDR1 SEHNR and CDR2 FQNEAQ (reference sequence). The CDR3 contains 13 residues. Trimming stripped 6 bases from V and 2 bases from J, with 11 bases between. The CDR3 protein is CASRRDPAYEQYF. CDR3 nucleotides: TGTGCCAGCAGACGTGATCCAGCCTACGAGCAGTACTTC.

The rearrangement links TRBV7-9 to TRBJ2-3; no clear D. The CDR3 sequence is 15 residues long. CDR1 is SEHNR, CDR2 FQNEAQ, per germline (reference sequence). V gave up 6 bases and J gave up 2 bases, with 15 bases separating them. CDR3 protein: CASRTPREPTDTQYF. The CDR3 DNA reads as TGTGCCAGCAGGACCCCTAGAGAGCCCACAGATACGCAGTATTTT.

The chain carries TRBV28 and TRBJ1-3; the D gene is possibly TRBD1 (5 bases). This CDR3 is built from 15 residues. Germline loops: CDR1 MDHEN, CDR2 SYDVKM. Trimming took off 7 bases at V and 0 bases at J, with 13 bases between the two ends. As DNA, the CDR3 is TGTGCCAGCACCATAGGGAGGGGCTCTGGAAACACCATATATTTT. Protein: CASTIGRGSGNTIYF.

The chain employs TRBV28 and TRBJ1-4; perhaps TRBD1 as D (6 bases). This CDR3 comprises 14 residues. In germline, CDR1 is MDHEN, CDR2 SYDVKM. V was pared by 3 bases and J by 8 bases, with 13 bases between. The CDR3 sequence is CASSLSKGEEKLFF. CDR3 DNA: TGTGCCAGCAGTTTGTCGAAGGGGGAGGAAAAACTGTTTTTT.

The chain couples TRBV28 to TRBJ2-1; D ambiguous. The germline V gene has CDR1 MDHEN and CDR2 SYDVKM. Trimming left V 3 bases short and J 0 bases short, with 9 bases between. This CDR3 is built from 15 residues. The CDR3 spells CASSFGGASYNEQFF. The CDR3 coding sequence is TGTGCCAGCAGTTTCGGCGGAGCCTCCTACAATGAGCAGTTCTTC.